This is a list of T cell receptor beta chains from one sample in a study of neoadjuvant anti-PD-1 for oral cavity cancer. The data were produced by immunoSEQ multiplex PCR, yet TCRdb's version contains in-frame clones alone and is incomplete. The sample shows 5,500 to 8,500 clones, roughly 50% of them seen only once. Material: tumor tissue, obtained before nivolumab (anti-PD-1) treatment. The receptors originated from a person aged 35-79 years with oral cavity squamous cell carcinoma. Both conserved end residues are part of each CDR3. A D gene is named only where the DNA matches it firmly. Some rows mark clone size as missing; the rest say once, few, many or name a class of expanded clone.

d_gene: .; j_gene: TRBJ1-4; abundance: few; v_gene: TRBV5-6; CDR3nt: TGTGCCAGCAGCTTCAACCAGGAAAAACTGTTTTTT; CDR3aa: CASSFNQEKLFF
d_gene: TRBD1; j_gene: TRBJ2-7; abundance: few; v_gene: TRBV5-1; CDR3nt: TGCGCCAGCAGCTTCGGGACAGGGGAATACGAGCAGTACTTC; CDR3aa: CASSFGTGEYEQYF
d_gene: .; j_gene: TRBJ1-3; abundance: once; v_gene: TRBV27; CDR3nt: TGTGCCAGCAGCTCCCAAGGGCGTAGGCTGGACGGAAACACCATATATTTT; CDR3aa: CASSSQGRRLDGNTIYF
d_gene: TRBD2; j_gene: TRBJ2-7; abundance: .; v_gene: TRBV6-6; CDR3nt: TGTGCCAGCACGTGGGAGCGGGGGGGCGTTTACGAGCAGTACTTC; CDR3aa: CASTWERGGVYEQYF
d_gene: .; j_gene: TRBJ1-1; abundance: .; v_gene: TRBV2; CDR3nt: TGTGCCAGCAGTGACAGGGGAAGCTCCCTGAACACTGAAGCTTTCTTT; CDR3aa: CASSDRGSSLNTEAFF
d_gene: .; j_gene: TRBJ2-3; abundance: .; v_gene: TRBV28; CDR3nt: TGTGCCAGCAGCCTGGGGGGGCCAGATACGCAGTATTTT; CDR3aa: CASSLGGPDTQYF
d_gene: .; j_gene: TRBJ1-6; abundance: .; v_gene: TRBV10-3; CDR3nt: TGTGCCATCAGTAACCGAGTCACGGGCAATTCACCCCTCCACTTT; CDR3aa: CAISNRVTGNSPLHF
d_gene: .; j_gene: TRBJ2-1; abundance: .; v_gene: TRBV6-5; CDR3nt: TGTGCCAGCAGCTCCGGTCAGGGGGGGCAGTTCTTC; CDR3aa: CASSSGQGGQFF
d_gene: .; j_gene: TRBJ1-2; abundance: .; v_gene: TRBV4-3; CDR3nt: TGCGCCAGCAGCCAAGTTCCGGGGGGACCTAGCGGCTACACCTTC; CDR3aa: CASSQVPGGPSGYTF
d_gene: .; j_gene: TRBJ2-7; abundance: medium-sized; v_gene: TRBV5-1; CDR3nt: TGCGCCAGCAGCTCCGCGGGCCTAACCTACGAGCAGTACTTC; CDR3aa: CASSSAGLTYEQYF
d_gene: .; j_gene: TRBJ1-2; abundance: few; v_gene: TRBV30; CDR3nt: TGTGCCTGGAGTCGACAGGTCAATGGCTACACCTTC; CDR3aa: CAWSRQVNGYTF
d_gene: .; j_gene: TRBJ2-7; abundance: .; v_gene: TRBV5-4; CDR3nt: TGTGCCAGCAGCCCGGGGGCAGGAGCCTCCTACGAGCAGTACTTC; CDR3aa: CASSPGAGASYEQYF
d_gene: .; j_gene: TRBJ1-1; abundance: large; v_gene: TRBV10-1; CDR3nt: TGCGCCAGCAGTGAGGGCCGGGAGAACACTGAAGCTTTCTTT; CDR3aa: CASSEGRENTEAFF
d_gene: .; j_gene: TRBJ2-7; abundance: .; v_gene: TRBV7-9; CDR3nt: TGTGCCAGCAGCTTGGACGGCCCCTACGAGCAGTACTTC; CDR3aa: CASSLDGPYEQYF
d_gene: .; j_gene: TRBJ1-2; abundance: few; v_gene: TRBV30; CDR3nt: TGTGCCTGGAGTGTACAGGACTATGGCTACACCTTC; CDR3aa: CAWSVQDYGYTF
d_gene: .; j_gene: TRBJ1-2; abundance: .; v_gene: TRBV29-1; CDR3nt: TGCAGCGTTGAAGATTGGGCAGGGGGCTACACCTTC; CDR3aa: CSVEDWAGGYTF
d_gene: TRBD2; j_gene: TRBJ2-1; abundance: .; v_gene: TRBV12-5; CDR3nt: TGTGCTAGTGGTTTGGTACGGACTAGCGGGGGGGAGAATGAGCAGTTCTTC; CDR3aa: CASGLVRTSGGENEQFF
d_gene: .; j_gene: TRBJ2-7; abundance: .; v_gene: TRBV11-2; CDR3nt: TGTGCCAGCAGTCGACGACCCGGGGGTGCGGCCTACGAGCAGTACTTC; CDR3aa: CASSRRPGGAAYEQYF
d_gene: .; j_gene: TRBJ1-6; abundance: few; v_gene: TRBV2; CDR3nt: TGTGCCAGCAGCCCAGGGGTTAATTCACCCCTCCACTTT; CDR3aa: CASSPGVNSPLHF
d_gene: TRBD1; j_gene: TRBJ2-5; abundance: few; v_gene: TRBV7-2; CDR3nt: TGTGCCAGCTGCCGGGACAGGTTCGGGGAAGAGACCCAGTACTTC; CDR3aa: CASCRDRFGEETQYF
d_gene: .; j_gene: TRBJ1-2; abundance: .; v_gene: TRBV6-1; CDR3nt: TGTGCCAGCACTCGGGCCCACTATGGCTACACCTTC; CDR3aa: CASTRAHYGYTF
d_gene: .; j_gene: TRBJ1-2; abundance: few; v_gene: TRBV5-6; CDR3nt: TGTGCCAGCAGCTTAGGAGGGAGTGTAAGCTATGGCTACACCTTC; CDR3aa: CASSLGGSVSYGYTF
d_gene: .; j_gene: TRBJ2-7; abundance: .; v_gene: TRBV21-1; CDR3nt: TGTGCCAGCAGCAAAGAAGGACAGGCCTACGAGCAGTACTTC; CDR3aa: CASSKEGQAYEQYF
d_gene: .; j_gene: TRBJ2-2; abundance: few; v_gene: TRBV4-3; CDR3nt: TGCGCCAGCAGCCAAGGGACAGACCAAACCGGGGAGCTGTTTTTT; CDR3aa: CASSQGTDQTGELFF
d_gene: TRBD1; j_gene: TRBJ2-2; abundance: .; v_gene: TRBV28; CDR3nt: TGTGCCAGCAGTGATTCGCGGGACAGGGCTTCCGGGGAGCTGTTTTTT; CDR3aa: CASSDSRDRASGELFF
d_gene: .; j_gene: TRBJ2-7; abundance: .; v_gene: TRBV18; CDR3nt: TGTGCCAGCTCACCACCATCGGTCTACGAGCAGTACTTC; CDR3aa: CASSPPSVYEQYF
d_gene: .; j_gene: TRBJ2-4; abundance: .; v_gene: TRBV21-1; CDR3nt: TGTGCCAGCAGCGGAAGCGGGGTACTAGCCAAAAACATTCAGTACTTC; CDR3aa: CASSGSGVLAKNIQYF
d_gene: TRBD2; j_gene: TRBJ2-2; abundance: .; v_gene: TRBV7-2; CDR3nt: TGTGCCAGCAGCAGAAGCGGGGGGGAATACACCGGGGAGCTGTTTTTT; CDR3aa: CASSRSGGEYTGELFF
d_gene: .; j_gene: TRBJ1-5; abundance: medium-sized; v_gene: TRBV19; CDR3nt: TGTGCCAGTAGTGACACAGAATTTCAGCCCCAGCATTTT; CDR3aa: CASSDTEFQPQHF
d_gene: TRBD2; j_gene: TRBJ2-5; abundance: .; v_gene: TRBV7-9; CDR3nt: TGTGCCAGCAGCCGTGGACTAGCGGGCCAAGAGACCCAGTACTTC; CDR3aa: CASSRGLAGQETQYF
d_gene: .; j_gene: TRBJ1-1; abundance: .; v_gene: TRBV5-4; CDR3nt: TGTGCCAGCAGTGAATTCTCAGAGAACACTGAAGCTTTCTTT; CDR3aa: CASSEFSENTEAFF
d_gene: TRBD1; j_gene: TRBJ1-5; abundance: .; v_gene: TRBV6-1; CDR3nt: TGTGCCAGCAGGTCCGGGACAGGTTATCAGCCCCAGCATTTT; CDR3aa: CASRSGTGYQPQHF
d_gene: .; j_gene: TRBJ1-5; abundance: .; v_gene: TRBV7-9; CDR3nt: TGTGCCAGCAGCCAGGACAGTTTCAATCAGCCCCAGCATTTT; CDR3aa: CASSQDSFNQPQHF
d_gene: .; j_gene: TRBJ1-1; abundance: .; v_gene: TRBV6-1; CDR3nt: TGTGCCAGCAGTGAAGTGGGGAGTTACACTGAAGCTTTCTTT; CDR3aa: CASSEVGSYTEAFF
d_gene: TRBD1; j_gene: TRBJ1-1; abundance: .; v_gene: TRBV6-5; CDR3nt: TGTGCCAGCAGTTACGGGGGACAGCCGAACACTGAAGCTTTCTTT; CDR3aa: CASSYGGQPNTEAFF
d_gene: .; j_gene: TRBJ2-7; abundance: .; v_gene: TRBV7-2; CDR3nt: TGTGCCAGCAGCTTACTGGTTAGGCCCTACGAGCAGTACTTC; CDR3aa: CASSLLVRPYEQYF
d_gene: TRBD1; j_gene: TRBJ2-7; abundance: medium-sized; v_gene: TRBV7-8; CDR3nt: TGTGCCAGCAGCCCGGACAGGGGCGATGCCTACGAGCAGTACTTC; CDR3aa: CASSPDRGDAYEQYF
d_gene: .; j_gene: TRBJ1-5; abundance: .; v_gene: TRBV4-2; CDR3nt: TGTGCCAGCAGCCAATTAATAGCGGGGGGCGGGGGGGTAGGTCAGCCCCAGCATTTT; CDR3aa: CASSQLIAGGGGVGQPQHF
d_gene: .; j_gene: TRBJ2-7; abundance: few; v_gene: TRBV2; CDR3nt: TGTGCCAGCAGTGAGGAATACGAGCAGTACTTC; CDR3aa: CASSEEYEQYF
d_gene: .; j_gene: TRBJ1-2; abundance: .; v_gene: TRBV4-3; CDR3nt: TGCGCCAGCAGCCAAGAGTTTCGACAACTCATCCCCGCGAACACCTTC; CDR3aa: CASSQEFRQLIPANTF
d_gene: TRBD2; j_gene: TRBJ2-7; abundance: once; v_gene: TRBV29-1; CDR3nt: TGCAGCGTTCTAGCGGCGGACTCCTACGAGCAGTACTTC; CDR3aa: CSVLAADSYEQYF
d_gene: .; j_gene: TRBJ2-7; abundance: .; v_gene: TRBV27; CDR3nt: TGTGCCAGCAGTTTAAAAACAGGGACTAAAGTCTACGAGCAGTACTTC; CDR3aa: CASSLKTGTKVYEQYF
d_gene: .; j_gene: TRBJ1-1; abundance: .; v_gene: TRBV13; CDR3nt: TGTGCCAGCAGCCCAGGAGGAAGCGCGTACACTGAAGCTTTCTTT; CDR3aa: CASSPGGSAYTEAFF
d_gene: TRBD1; j_gene: TRBJ2-2; abundance: .; v_gene: TRBV30; CDR3nt: TGTGCCTGTACAGGGGCCTCCGCGAACACCGGGGAGCTGTTTTTT; CDR3aa: CACTGASANTGELFF
d_gene: .; j_gene: TRBJ1-1; abundance: once; v_gene: TRBV27; CDR3nt: TGTGCCAGCAGTTTATGGGCGGGACGGCCTGAAGCTTTCTTT; CDR3aa: CASSLWAGRPEAFF